These T cell receptor beta chains were read from a single sample in a study of neoadjuvant anti-PD-1 for oral cavity cancer. The method was immunoSEQ multiplex PCR; TCRdb's version includes in-frame clones alone and lacks a portion of them. The sample includes fewer than 70,000 clones, roughly three quarters seen only once; the top ten take 2.6%. The sample consisted of PBMCs, taken before nivolumab (anti-PD-1) treatment. These receptors were taken from a person between 40 and 85 years old with oral cavity squamous cell carcinoma. The CDR3 runs from the conserved cysteine through the conserved F or W. The order of the fields is clone size, D gene, J gene, V gene, CDR3 DNA, CDR3 protein. The D gene is left open where the match is weak. Size is omitted from some rows. Given values are once, few, many or a class for expanded clones.

size: .; D: TRBD2; J: TRBJ2-4; V: TRBV6-1; DNA: TGTGCCAGCAGTGAGGGGGGGATAGCCAAAAACATTCAGTACTTC; CDR3: CASSEGGIAKNIQYF
size: .; D: .; J: TRBJ2-5; V: TRBV29-1; DNA: TGCAGCGTTGGGGGGCGAGGGTTAGCGGTGGAGACCCAGTACTTC; CDR3: CSVGGRGLAVETQYF
size: .; D: TRBD1; J: TRBJ1-6; V: TRBV18; DNA: TGTGCCAGCTCTCGGGACAGGGGGGATTCACCCCTCCACTTT; CDR3: CASSRDRGDSPLHF
size: .; D: .; J: TRBJ2-5; V: TRBV6-1; DNA: TGTGCCAGCAGTGGCCGGGACACGATAGGGACCCAGTACTTC; CDR3: CASSGRDTIGTQYF
size: many; D: TRBD1; J: TRBJ1-2; V: TRBV5-1; DNA: TGCGCCAGCAGCCTCCGGGACAGGGAGGATGATGGCTACACCTTC; CDR3: CASSLRDREDDGYTF
size: .; D: .; J: TRBJ1-2; V: TRBV2; DNA: TGTGCCAGCAGTACAGGGATCTATGGCTACACCTTC; CDR3: CASSTGIYGYTF
size: .; D: TRBD1; J: TRBJ1-1; V: TRBV5-1; DNA: TGCGCCAGCAGAAGAACAGGGGACGCTGAAGCTTTCTTT; CDR3: CASRRTGDAEAFF
size: few; D: .; J: TRBJ2-7; V: TRBV6-4; DNA: TGTGCCAGCATTCACGAGCAGTACTTC; CDR3: CASIHEQYF
size: .; D: TRBD1; J: TRBJ1-3; V: TRBV5-4; DNA: TGTGCCAGCAGCTTACAGGGGGCGCTGGGAAACACCATATATTTT; CDR3: CASSLQGALGNTIYF
size: .; D: TRBD1; J: TRBJ2-1; V: TRBV7-6; DNA: TGTGCCAGCAGCTTAGAGACCGGGACAGCTTACAATGAGCAGTTCTTC; CDR3: CASSLETGTAYNEQFF
size: .; D: .; J: TRBJ1-1; V: TRBV27; DNA: TGTGCCAGCAGTCTGAGATGGCAGGAGACCACTGAAGCTTTCTTT; CDR3: CASSLRWQETTEAFF
size: .; D: TRBD2; J: TRBJ2-7; V: TRBV7-8; DNA: TGTGCCAGCAGCAGGGGACTAGCGGGAGGTTCGTCTTTCTACGAGCAGTACTTC; CDR3: CASSRGLAGGSSFYEQYF
size: once; D: TRBD1; J: TRBJ2-1; V: TRBV5-1; DNA: TGCGCCAGCAGCCGGGGCGGGACAGGGCCTTTGAATGAGCAGTTCTTC; CDR3: CASSRGGTGPLNEQFF
size: .; D: TRBD1; J: TRBJ2-2; V: TRBV27; DNA: TGTGCCAGCAGTTTATGGGACAGTGGTCCCGGGGAGCTGTTTTTT; CDR3: CASSLWDSGPGELFF
size: .; D: .; J: TRBJ1-2; V: TRBV30; DNA: TGTGCCTGGAATGTACTCGATCGTGGCTACACCTTC; CDR3: CAWNVLDRGYTF
size: .; D: TRBD2; J: TRBJ2-3; V: TRBV14; DNA: TGTGCCAGCAGCCAAGATCTCGTCGGGAGGGGATACACAGATACGCAGTATTTT; CDR3: CASSQDLVGRGYTDTQYF
size: .; D: .; J: TRBJ1-1; V: TRBV27; DNA: TGTGCCAGCAGTTTGTACCGGGACAAGGAAGCTTTCTTT; CDR3: CASSLYRDKEAFF
size: .; D: .; J: TRBJ2-7; V: TRBV7-2; DNA: TGTGCCAGCAGCTTCCAGGCCCCGGACGAGCAGTACTTC; CDR3: CASSFQAPDEQYF
size: once; D: TRBD1; J: TRBJ1-6; V: TRBV4-1; DNA: TGCGCCAGCAGCCATAGTGACCGGGACAGGGGTTCACCCCTCCACTTT; CDR3: CASSHSDRDRGSPLHF
size: .; D: .; J: TRBJ1-4; V: TRBV19; DNA: TGTGCCAGCACGGGACGGACAATTTCCACAACTAATGAAAAACTGTTTTTT; CDR3: CASTGRTISTTNEKLFF
size: .; D: TRBD1; J: TRBJ1-2; V: TRBV6-1; DNA: TGTGCCAGCAGCCGTCCGGGACAGGGGAGGTATGGCCACACCTTC; CDR3: CASSRPGQGRYGHTF
size: .; D: .; J: TRBJ2-2; V: TRBV19; DNA: TGTGCCAGTAGTTTCAGGGGCACCGGGGAGCTGTTTTTT; CDR3: CASSFRGTGELFF
size: .; D: TRBD2; J: TRBJ2-5; V: TRBV7-2; DNA: TGTGCCAGCAGCTTAGATGGTAGCGGGGAGACCCAGTACTTC; CDR3: CASSLDGSGETQYF
size: .; D: TRBD2; J: TRBJ2-1; V: TRBV30; DNA: TGTGCCTGGAGTGTAATACTAGCGGGAGTCAACAATGAGCAGTTCTTC; CDR3: CAWSVILAGVNNEQFF
size: once; D: .; J: TRBJ1-3; V: TRBV7-9; DNA: TGTGCCAGCAGCTTAGTGCAGGGCTCTGGAAACACCATATATTTT; CDR3: CASSLVQGSGNTIYF
size: few; D: .; J: TRBJ1-1; V: TRBV2; DNA: TGTGCCAGCAGTTACAGGCCCGACACTGAAGCTTTCTTT; CDR3: CASSYRPDTEAFF
size: .; D: TRBD1; J: TRBJ2-3; V: TRBV7-9; DNA: TGTGCCAGCAGCTCACCCGGACAGGGGGTGAGAGATACGCAGTATTTT; CDR3: CASSSPGQGVRDTQYF
size: .; D: .; J: TRBJ1-5; V: TRBV19; DNA: TGTGCCAGTAGTACTAGTACAGGGAGCAATCAGCCCCAGCATTTT; CDR3: CASSTSTGSNQPQHF
size: .; D: .; J: TRBJ1-6; V: TRBV9; DNA: TGTGCCAGCAGCGTAACAGAAAATAATTCACCCCTCCACTTT; CDR3: CASSVTENNSPLHF
size: .; D: TRBD2; J: TRBJ2-1; V: TRBV7-8; DNA: TGTGCCAGCAGCTTACTAGCGGGGAGCTTCAATGAGCAGTTCTTC; CDR3: CASSLLAGSFNEQFF
size: .; D: TRBD2; J: TRBJ2-1; V: TRBV7-8; DNA: TGTGCCAGCAGCAACCGGTTTAGCGGGATGGAATCTGCTAGAAATGAGCAGTTCTTC; CDR3: CASSNRFSGMESARNEQFF
size: few; D: TRBD1; J: TRBJ1-5; V: TRBV6-1; DNA: TGTGCCAGCAGTGAATACAGGGGAGTGGGCAATCAGCCCCAGCATTTT; CDR3: CASSEYRGVGNQPQHF
size: .; D: TRBD2; J: TRBJ2-7; V: TRBV5-1; DNA: TGCGCCAGCAGCTTGGTTCTTCCGGGACTAGCGGTCTCAAGCTCCTACGAGCAGTACTTC; CDR3: CASSLVLPGLAVSSSYEQYF
size: medium-sized; D: TRBD1; J: TRBJ1-5; V: TRBV10-2; DNA: TGCGCCAGCAGGACAGGGGAATATAGCAATCAGCCCCAGCATTTT; CDR3: CASRTGEYSNQPQHF
size: .; D: TRBD2; J: TRBJ2-7; V: TRBV5-1; DNA: TGCGCCAGCAGCTCTCGGGGTCTAGCGGGAGATGCGGCCGAGCAGTACTTC; CDR3: CASSSRGLAGDAAEQYF
size: .; D: TRBD2; J: TRBJ2-3; V: TRBV5-1; DNA: TGCGCCAGCAGCGTCACTAGCGGGAGACCCGATACGCAGTATTTT; CDR3: CASSVTSGRPDTQYF
size: .; D: .; J: TRBJ1-3; V: TRBV6-1; DNA: TGTGCCAGCAGGGACAGTCCCGGAAACACCATATATTTT; CDR3: CASRDSPGNTIYF
size: .; D: .; J: TRBJ2-4; V: TRBV29-1; DNA: TGCAGCGTTGGGATTTCCAAAAACATTCAGTACTTC; CDR3: CSVGISKNIQYF
size: .; D: .; J: TRBJ1-5; V: TRBV5-4; DNA: TGTGCCAGCAGCTCGGGGGGGCGGGACAGCAATCAGCCCCAGCATTTT; CDR3: CASSSGGRDSNQPQHF